Below, 8 T cell receptor beta chains from the same sample are listed, as sequenced in a study of blood T cells in healthy people across ages. A second roughly 7 to 12 cycle PCR used barcoded and J-beta primers. TCRdb reanalysed the 5' RACE reads using MiXCR and keeps one entry per CDR3 protein. This table holds some 1.8 million distinct CDR3 sequences, roughly two fifths found once. What was sequenced was blood. The receptor set was obtained from a human donor in good health.

The chain carries TRBV18 and TRBJ2-7; D gene ambiguous. V was shortened by 5 bases and J by 7 bases, with 12 bases between the two germline ends. CDR3 length equals 12 residues. Germline loops: CDR1 KGHSH, CDR2 LQKENI. The CDR3: CASSAVSDEQYF. CDR3 nucleotides: TGTGCCAGCTCAGCCGTGAGCGATGAGCAGTACTTC.

This rearrangement joins TRBV20-1 to TRBJ2-5; unclear D gene. The V end was cut by 2 bases, the J end by 5 bases, with 6 bases between. The CDR3 runs 11 residues. Germline CDR1 DFQATT, CDR2 SNEGSKA (reference sequence). CDR3 residues: CSARKAETQYF. CDR3 in DNA: TGCAGTGCTAGAAAGGCGGAGACCCAGTACTTC.

The genes are TRBV3-1 and TRBJ2-1, with D unclear. Germline CDR1 and CDR2: LGHDT and YNNKEL (reference sequence). V was trimmed by 7 bases and J by 9 bases, leaving 13 bases between them. The CDR3 loop spans 12 amino acids. As DNA, the CDR3 is TGTGCCAGCACCCTCCACCTGGGTGAGCAGTTCTTC. Encoded protein: CASTLHLGEQFF.

This chain connects TRBV7-2 to TRBJ1-4; TRBD1 is a possible D gene (5 bases). The V gene's germline CDR1 is SGHTA and CDR2 FQGNSA. The CDR3 runs 15 residues. V was pared by 1 base and J by 5 bases, with 11 bases between. The CDR3 here is CASSLDFRGNEKLFF. DNA for the CDR3: TGTGCCAGCAGCTTAGATTTTCGGGGGAATGAAAAACTGTTTTTT.

The chain recombines TRBV7-8 with TRBJ2-7; 13 bases are shared with TRBD2. Unmatched junction bases numbered 7, after V lost 3 bases and J lost 5 bases. The CDR3 is 16 amino acids. Germline assignment: CDR1 SGHVS and CDR2 FQNEAQ. CDR3 residues: CASSFLLAGGPDEQYF. The CDR3 nucleotides read TGTGCCAGCAGCTTTTTACTAGCGGGGGGGCCCGACGAGCAGTACTTC.

This clonotype has just a few counts. The rearrangement uses TRBV28 and TRBJ2-3, with no clear D. Trimming took 2 bases from V and 6 from J, leaving 12 bases between them. CDR1 MDHEN and CDR2 SYDVKM come from the germline V gene. This CDR3 is 14 amino acids long. The DNA for the CDR3 is TGTGCCAGCAGTTTAGTATTGGGGTCCGATACGCAGTATTTT. Residues: CASSLVLGSDTQYF.

The genes are TRBV29-1 and TRBJ1-1; TRBD1 matches at 7 bases. This CDR3 region has 13 residues. Germline assignment: CDR1 SQVTM and CDR2 ANQGSEA. V dropped 7 bases and J dropped 1; count of bases not matched to a gene: 6. The CDR3 sequence is CSGWGTANTEAFF. The CDR3 DNA follows: TGCAGCGGTTGGGGGACAGCGAACACTGAAGCTTTCTTT. Together with reference TRBV29-1 and TRBJ1-1, the CDR3 gives the full variable domain: SAVISQKPSRDICQRGTSLTIQCQVDSQVTMMFWYRQQPGQSLTLIATANQGSEATYESGFVIDKFPISRPNLTFSTLTVSNMSPEDSSIYLCSGWGTANTEAFFGQGTRLTVV.

Many counts were recorded for this clonotype. The junction departs from germline at one end; a sequencing error may be responsible. The chain couples TRBV9 to TRBJ2-5, with TRBD2 as a possible D gene (6 bases). The CDR3 extends over 13 amino acids. The germline V gene has CDR1 SGDLS and CDR2 YYNGEE. The CDR3 nucleotides are TGCGCCAGCAGCGCGGGACTCCAAGAGACCCAGTACTTC. Encoded protein: CASSAGLQETQYF. Together with reference TRBV9 and TRBJ2-5, the CDR3 gives the full variable domain: DSGVTQTPKHLITATGQRVTLRCSPRSGDLSVYWYQQSLDQGLQFLIQYYNGEERAKGNILERFSAQQFPDLHSELNLSSLELGDSALYFCASSAGLQETQYFGPGTRLLVL.